Listed below are T cell receptor beta chains from one sample, sequenced in a study of blood T cell repertoires in COVID-19. Sequenced by immunoSEQ multiplex PCR; TCRdb stores in-frame clones only, minus some. The sample carries over 55,000 clones, about nine tenths recorded once. Sequencing was performed on peripheral blood. Receptors originate from a man between 60 and 75 years old with acute or convalescent COVID-19. Each CDR3 is given with its conserved first and last residue. The D gene is left open where the match is weak. The size field is filled for only some rows; it gives once, few, many or a size class.

V gene: TRBV5-1; clone size: -; D gene: TRBD2; J gene: TRBJ2-3; CDR3 DNA: TGCGCCAGCAGCTTGGTTCCAGCGGGAGGGCAAGATACGCAGTATTTT; CDR3 protein: CASSLVPAGGQDTQYF
V gene: TRBV30; clone size: -; D gene: TRBD1; J gene: TRBJ1-2; CDR3 DNA: TGTGCCTGGAATACAGGGGGCGTAGGTGGCTACACCTTC; CDR3 protein: CAWNTGGVGGYTF
V gene: TRBV27; clone size: -; D gene: -; J gene: TRBJ2-2; CDR3 DNA: TGTGCCAGCCGTATCAGGGACTACACCGGGGAGCTGTTTTTT; CDR3 protein: CASRIRDYTGELFF
V gene: TRBV9; clone size: -; D gene: TRBD1; J gene: TRBJ1-3; CDR3 DNA: TGTGCCAGCAGCTCCAGGACAGGTTTCTCTGGAAACACCATATATTTT; CDR3 protein: CASSSRTGFSGNTIYF
V gene: TRBV5-1; clone size: -; D gene: TRBD2; J gene: TRBJ2-3; CDR3 DNA: TGCGCCAGCAGCTCAAACCTAGCGGGAGGCTCAGATACGCAGTATTTT; CDR3 protein: CASSSNLAGGSDTQYF
V gene: TRBV7-3; clone size: -; D gene: TRBD1; J gene: TRBJ2-1; CDR3 DNA: TGTGCCAGCAGCTTAGTCGGACAGGGGCCCTACAATGAGCAGTTCTTC; CDR3 protein: CASSLVGQGPYNEQFF
V gene: TRBV6-2/TRBV6-3; clone size: -; D gene: -; J gene: TRBJ1-1; CDR3 DNA: TGTGCCAGCAGTTACTCATCGGTGGGGCTTGAAGCTTTCTTT; CDR3 protein: CASSYSSVGLEAFF
V gene: TRBV11-3; clone size: once; D gene: -; J gene: TRBJ1-2; CDR3 DNA: TGTGCCAGCAGCTTAGGGGCAAGGAGGAGCTACACCTTC; CDR3 protein: CASSLGARRSYTF
V gene: TRBV19; clone size: -; D gene: -; J gene: TRBJ2-3; CDR3 DNA: TGTGCCAGTAGTATACCGGAGGGGGGGGTCACAGATACGCAGTATTTT; CDR3 protein: CASSIPEGGVTDTQYF
V gene: TRBV20-1; clone size: -; D gene: -; J gene: TRBJ2-7; CDR3 DNA: TGCAGTGCTAGTCAGAGGACCTACGAGCAGTACTTC; CDR3 protein: CSASQRTYEQYF
V gene: TRBV7-7; clone size: -; D gene: TRBD2; J gene: TRBJ2-5; CDR3 DNA: TGTGCTAGCAGCTTAGGGGGACTAGCGGGAGGTTCAGAGACCCAGTACTTC; CDR3 protein: CASSLGGLAGGSETQYF
V gene: TRBV30; clone size: once; D gene: -; J gene: TRBJ1-3; CDR3 DNA: TGTGCCTGGGGGGGAGACTCTGGAAACACCATATATTTT; CDR3 protein: CAWGGDSGNTIYF
V gene: TRBV28; clone size: -; D gene: -; J gene: TRBJ1-6; CDR3 DNA: TGTGCCGGGGGGGAGGGTAGGAATTCACCCCTCCACTTT; CDR3 protein: CAGGEGRNSPLHF
V gene: TRBV11-1; clone size: -; D gene: TRBD1; J gene: TRBJ2-7; CDR3 DNA: TGTGCCAGCAGCTTGGGGACAGGGGCCTACGAGCAGTACTTC; CDR3 protein: CASSLGTGAYEQYF
V gene: TRBV9; clone size: -; D gene: TRBD2; J gene: TRBJ2-1; CDR3 DNA: TGTGCCAGCAGGAAGGGGGGTAGCGGGACGGAGCAGTTCTTC; CDR3 protein: CASRKGGSGTEQFF
V gene: TRBV28; clone size: -; D gene: TRBD1; J gene: TRBJ2-7; CDR3 DNA: TGTGCCAGCAGAGAGGACCGGGACAGGTTAACCCCGAGCTCCTACGAGCAGTACTTC; CDR3 protein: CASREDRDRLTPSSYEQYF
V gene: TRBV11-2; clone size: -; D gene: -; J gene: TRBJ2-2; CDR3 DNA: TGTGCCAGCAGCTGGGGGGGCGACGGGGCCGGGGAGCTGTTTTTT; CDR3 protein: CASSWGGDGAGELFF
V gene: TRBV6-6; clone size: -; D gene: -; J gene: TRBJ2-7; CDR3 DNA: TGTGCCAGCAGTTTCGACTCAGGGGATAGCGAGCAGTACTTC; CDR3 protein: CASSFDSGDSEQYF
V gene: TRBV4-1; clone size: -; D gene: TRBD1; J gene: TRBJ1-1; CDR3 DNA: TGCGCCAGCAGCCAAGGACAGGGGTTAGGTGAAGCTTTCTTT; CDR3 protein: CASSQGQGLGEAFF
V gene: TRBV19; clone size: -; D gene: -; J gene: TRBJ1-1; CDR3 DNA: TGTGCCAGTAGTTTTGAGGGATATGAAGCTTTCTTT; CDR3 protein: CASSFEGYEAFF
V gene: TRBV28; clone size: -; D gene: TRBD1; J gene: TRBJ2-7; CDR3 DNA: TGTGCCAGCAGGGGGGGGACAGGGGAAAGAAACGAGCAGTACTTC; CDR3 protein: CASRGGTGERNEQYF
V gene: TRBV5-6; clone size: -; D gene: -; J gene: TRBJ1-1; CDR3 DNA: TGTGCCAGCAGCTCAAAGACAGGTTTATTTGAAGCTTTCTTT; CDR3 protein: CASSSKTGLFEAFF
V gene: TRBV5-6; clone size: -; D gene: -; J gene: TRBJ2-3; CDR3 DNA: TGTGCCAGCAGCTCCCGGGAAGAGGGCTTCACAGATACGCAGTATTTT; CDR3 protein: CASSSREEGFTDTQYF
V gene: TRBV6-5; clone size: -; D gene: TRBD2; J gene: TRBJ2-7; CDR3 DNA: TGTGCCAGCAGAGGACTAGCGGATTCCTACGAGCAGTACTTC; CDR3 protein: CASRGLADSYEQYF
V gene: TRBV6-5; clone size: -; D gene: -; J gene: TRBJ1-2; CDR3 DNA: TGTGCCAGCAGTAACTTACGGACAGACCCGGACTATGGCTACACCTTC; CDR3 protein: CASSNLRTDPDYGYTF
V gene: TRBV2; clone size: -; D gene: TRBD1; J gene: TRBJ2-1; CDR3 DNA: TGTGCCCTTAGGGCAGGGGGTAACTCCTACAATGAGCAGTTCTTC; CDR3 protein: CALRAGGNSYNEQFF
V gene: TRBV5-1; clone size: -; D gene: TRBD2; J gene: TRBJ2-3; CDR3 DNA: TGCGCCAGCAGCTTTCGGACTAGCGGGTTCACAGATACGCAGTATTTT; CDR3 protein: CASSFRTSGFTDTQYF
V gene: TRBV10-3; clone size: -; D gene: -; J gene: TRBJ2-5; CDR3 DNA: TGTGCCATCAGTGAGGTCCAGGGAGGGGGGGAGACCCAGTACTTC; CDR3 protein: CAISEVQGGGETQYF
V gene: TRBV18; clone size: -; D gene: TRBD1; J gene: TRBJ1-5; CDR3 DNA: TGTGCCAGCTCGGTTCAGACAGGGCCTAATCAGCCCCAGCATTTT; CDR3 protein: CASSVQTGPNQPQHF
V gene: TRBV14; clone size: -; D gene: -; J gene: TRBJ1-1; CDR3 DNA: TGTGCCAGCAGCCAAGGTGTAGGCAGGGCGACTGAAGCTTTCTTT; CDR3 protein: CASSQGVGRATEAFF
V gene: TRBV2; clone size: -; D gene: -; J gene: TRBJ1-6; CDR3 DNA: TGTGCCAGCAGTGGGGGGAGGAATAATTCACCCCTCCACTTT; CDR3 protein: CASSGGRNNSPLHF
V gene: TRBV5-8; clone size: once; D gene: TRBD2; J gene: TRBJ2-7; CDR3 DNA: TGTGCCAGCAGCCCCCGAGGGGCGGGAGGACGCGGCCACTACGAGCAGTACTTC; CDR3 protein: CASSPRGAGGRGHYEQYF
V gene: TRBV30; clone size: -; D gene: -; J gene: TRBJ1-6; CDR3 DNA: TGTGCCCGGAGTACATCAGGGGCGAATAATTCACCCCTCCACTTT; CDR3 protein: CARSTSGANNSPLHF
V gene: TRBV4-2; clone size: -; D gene: TRBD1; J gene: TRBJ1-3; CDR3 DNA: TGTGCCAGCAGCCAAGAGAACAGGGGTGGTAACACCATATATTTT; CDR3 protein: CASSQENRGGNTIYF
V gene: TRBV4-2; clone size: -; D gene: TRBD2; J gene: TRBJ2-3; CDR3 DNA: TGTGCCAGCAGCCAAGGACGACTAGCGGGAGGGACAGATACGCAGTATTTT; CDR3 protein: CASSQGRLAGGTDTQYF
V gene: TRBV14; clone size: -; D gene: -; J gene: TRBJ1-2; CDR3 DNA: TGTGCCAGCAGCCAAGATTCGATGGAGGGTTCTAACTATGGCTACACCTTC; CDR3 protein: CASSQDSMEGSNYGYTF
V gene: TRBV24-1; clone size: -; D gene: -; J gene: TRBJ2-2; CDR3 DNA: TGTGCCACCGCCGGGGGGCGGCCAAGGGACACCGGGGAGCTGTTTTTT; CDR3 protein: CATAGGRPRDTGELFF
V gene: TRBV28; clone size: -; D gene: TRBD1; J gene: TRBJ1-1; CDR3 DNA: TGTGCCAGCAGCTCCGGGACAGGGGTGTGGAGGAACACTGAAGCTTTCTTT; CDR3 protein: CASSSGTGVWRNTEAFF